This is a list of T cell receptor beta chains from one sample in a study of blood T cell repertoires in COVID-19. Clones were read by immunoSEQ multiplex PCR, and TCRdb kept only the in-frame ones, dropping some. The data hold around 270,000 clones, with around 88% observed a single time. Material for sequencing was peripheral blood. The receptors come from a man aged 35-49 years with acute or convalescent COVID-19. Both conserved end residues are part of each CDR3. D genes are given only for firm matches. The size of a clone is reported for some rows only, either as once, few or many, or as a class for expanded clones.

j_gene: TRBJ1-6
abundance: -
d_gene: -
v_gene: TRBV14
CDR3nt: TGTGCCAGCAGCCAAGTAGGGCAGGGGAACTCACCCCTCCACTTT
CDR3aa: CASSQVGQGNSPLHF

j_gene: TRBJ1-1
abundance: few
d_gene: -
v_gene: TRBV7-2
CDR3nt: TGTGCCAGCAGCTTAGGGGGGGGCAGGGCAACTGAAGCTTTCTTT
CDR3aa: CASSLGGGRATEAFF

j_gene: TRBJ2-7
abundance: -
d_gene: -
v_gene: TRBV9
CDR3nt: TGTGCCAGCAGCGTAGGTGGGGCAGGGGACTACGAGCAGTACTTC
CDR3aa: CASSVGGAGDYEQYF

j_gene: TRBJ1-2
abundance: -
d_gene: -
v_gene: TRBV27
CDR3nt: TGTGCCAGCAGTTTATCCGCAGTTTTAGGAGTTGGTGGCTACACCTTC
CDR3aa: CASSLSAVLGVGGYTF

j_gene: TRBJ1-2
abundance: -
d_gene: TRBD1
v_gene: TRBV5-1
CDR3nt: TGCGCCAGCAGCCCCACAGGGACAGGGACGGGCTACACCTTC
CDR3aa: CASSPTGTGTGYTF

j_gene: TRBJ2-1
abundance: -
d_gene: -
v_gene: TRBV10-1
CDR3nt: TGCGCCAGCAGTGAGTCGGGGGGATACAATGAGCAGTTCTTC
CDR3aa: CASSESGGYNEQFF

j_gene: TRBJ1-5
abundance: -
d_gene: -
v_gene: TRBV19
CDR3nt: TGTGCCAGTAGACCTTTCGGGGTTCAGCCCCAGCATTTT
CDR3aa: CASRPFGVQPQHF

j_gene: TRBJ1-1
abundance: -
d_gene: -
v_gene: TRBV5-1
CDR3nt: TGCGCCAGCAGGGCGGGGGCAATGCACACTGAAGCTTTCTTT
CDR3aa: CASRAGAMHTEAFF

j_gene: TRBJ1-5
abundance: -
d_gene: TRBD1
v_gene: TRBV19
CDR3nt: TGTGCCAGTAGAGGTCTTGACAGGGGTAATCAGCCCCAGCATTTT
CDR3aa: CASRGLDRGNQPQHF

j_gene: TRBJ1-1
abundance: -
d_gene: -
v_gene: TRBV18
CDR3nt: TGTGCCAGCTCACCAGACCAGGGGATGAACACTGAAGCTTTCTTT
CDR3aa: CASSPDQGMNTEAFF

j_gene: TRBJ2-3
abundance: -
d_gene: TRBD1
v_gene: TRBV29-1
CDR3nt: TGCAGCGTAGAAGGGACAGGGGGATTCAAAGATACGCAGTATTTT
CDR3aa: CSVEGTGGFKDTQYF